One and the same sample provided the 32 T cell receptor beta chains below, sequenced in a study of patients and donors after allogeneic stem cell transplantation. TCRdb fed the RT-PCR reads into MiXCR, producing one record per CDR3 protein. The data hold 150,000 to 200,000 distinct CDR3 sequences, with approximately 22% observed a single time. The sequenced material came from blood, either unsorted or a sorted T cell fraction (not recorded which). These receptors were collected from a human donor who was either an allogeneic HSCT recipient or a stem cell or donor lymphocyte infusion donor (not recorded which). It is not recorded whose cells these are; they may come from a transplant donor.

V and J are TRBV11-2 and TRBJ2-5; 9 nucleotides agree with TRBD1. Germline CDR1 SGHAT, CDR2 FQNNGV. V shed 3 bases, J shed 1 base, and the junction held 9 bases outside the gene matches. CDR3 size: 17 residues. This CDR3 is CASSFYRDREFQETQYF. In DNA, the CDR3 is TGTGCCAGCAGCTTCTACCGGGACAGGGAATTCCAAGAGACCCAGTACTTC.

In this sample, this clonotype turned up a few times. The chain is built from TRBV5-1 and TRBJ2-2; D not certain. Trimming shortened V by 2 bases and J by 3 bases, and 14 bases separated the two germline ends. The germline CDR1 and CDR2 sequences are SGHRS and YFSETQ. The CDR3 is 16 residues long. The CDR3: CASSLSGRSDTGELFF. The CDR3 bases are TGCGCCAGCAGCTTATCGGGCAGGTCGGACACCGGGGAGCTGTTTTTT.

A few counts support this clonotype. The rearrangement links TRBV20-1 to TRBJ2-1; no reliable D call. This CDR3 region has 13 residues. V was cut by 3 bases and J by 6 bases, with 12 bases left in between. Germline loops: CDR1 DFQATT, CDR2 SNEGSKA (reference sequence). CDR3: CSARVEYSNEQFF. The CDR3 DNA reads TGCAGTGCTAGGGTTGAGTACAGCAATGAGCAGTTCTTC.

In its sample, this clonotype was seen a few times. The chain joins TRBV20-1 to TRBJ1-6; D is undetermined. Germline V lookup: CDR1 DFQATT, CDR2 SNEGSKA (reference sequence). The CDR3 runs 13 residues. Deletions cut 3 bases from V and 3 bases from J, with 6 bases between. The CDR3 DNA reads as TGCAGTGCTAGTGAGGACTATAATTCACCCCTCCACTTT. Encoded protein: CSASEDYNSPLHF.

The chain joins TRBV20-1 to TRBJ1-2; 8 positions match TRBD1. This CDR3 comprises 12 residues. Germline lookup yields CDR1 DFQATT and CDR2 SNEGSKA (reference sequence). CDR3 coding DNA: TGCAGGGTTCGAGGACAGGGAAACGGCTACACCTTC. This gives the protein CRVRGQGNGYTF.

This rearrangement joins TRBV10-3 to TRBJ2-7; 9 nucleotides line up with TRBD1. The germline gives CDR1 ENHRY, CDR2 SYGVKD. V dropped 5 bases and J dropped 9; count of bases not matched to a gene: 5. This CDR3 spans 12 amino acids. CDR3 region: CAISPGTGWQYF. The CDR3 bases are TGTGCCATCAGTCCCGGGACAGGGTGGCAGTACTTC.

This clonotype has only a few counts. The genes are TRBV6-2 or TRBV6-3 and TRBJ2-7; TRBD1 matches 7 bases. The CDR3 has 18 amino acids. V dropped 2 bases and J dropped 3; count of bases not matched to a gene: 16. In germline, CDR1 is MNHEY, CDR2 SVGEGT. The CDR3 spells CASSYDRRGQYFVYEQYF. CDR3 nucleotide sequence: TGTGCCAGCAGTTACGATCGAAGGGGACAGTACTTCGTCTACGAGCAGTACTTC.

The chain links TRBV5-1 to TRBJ2-7; the D is unclear. Trimming pared 4 bases from V and 0 bases from J, leaving 8 bases between. The CDR3 is 13 residues long. Germline V CDR1 and CDR2: SGHRS, YFSETQ. CDR3: CASSTVHSYEQYF. CDR3 coding DNA: TGCGCCAGCAGCACGGTCCACTCCTACGAGCAGTACTTC.

This clonotype has just a few counts. V and J are TRBV12-3 or TRBV12-4 and TRBJ1-1; tentatively, D is TRBD1 (5 bases). V was shortened by 7 bases and J by 8 bases, with 14 bases between the two germline ends. The CDR3 is 12 residues long. The CDR3 protein is CASTLRGAEAFF. In DNA, the CDR3 is TGTGCCAGCACCCTAAGAGGGGCGGAAGCTTTCTTT.

This sequence joins TRBV30 and TRBJ1-2; D unresolved. Germline CDR1 is GTSNPN and CDR2 is SVGIG (reference sequence). Deletions cut 0 bases from V and 8 bases from J, with 7 bases between. This CDR3 has 11 amino acids. The CDR3 protein is CAWSVQLGYTF. In DNA, the CDR3 is TGTGCCTGGAGTGTACAGCTCGGCTACACCTTC.

The V gene is TRBV6-6, the J gene TRBJ2-3; perhaps TRBD2 as D (5 bases). V lost 10 bases and J lost 0, with 11 bases in between. This CDR3 is built from 13 residues. From germline, CDR1 is MNHNY and CDR2 SVGAGI (reference sequence). The CDR3 here is CATAGISTDTQYF. The CDR3, as DNA: TGTGCCACCGCCGGGATCAGCACAGATACGCAGTATTTT.

This sequence joins TRBV9 and TRBJ1-1, with D hard to call. Germline CDR1 reads SGDLS; CDR2 reads YYNGEE. CDR3 length equals 14 residues. The germline V and J ends were trimmed by 2 bases and 4 bases, with 12 bases remaining between them. The CDR3 loop reads CASSVEDAGTEAFF. CDR3 DNA: TGTGCCAGCAGCGTGGAGGATGCGGGCACTGAAGCTTTCTTT.

The sample holds a few counts of this clonotype. This chain links TRBV5-1 with TRBJ1-2; 8 bases match TRBD1. Germline CDR1 is SGHRS and CDR2 is YFSETQ. The CDR3 consists of 14 residues. Trimming removed 3 bases from V and 3 bases from J; junction bases left unmatched: 4. The CDR3 DNA follows: TGCGCCAGCAGCTCCCCGGACAGGGACTATGGCTACACCTTC. Translating it yields CASSSPDRDYGYTF. The complete variable domain, with remaining parts taken from reference TRBV5-1 and TRBJ1-2, reads KAGVTQTPRYLIKTRGQQVTLSCSPISGHRSVSWYQQTPGQGLQFLFEYFSETQRNKGNFPGRFSGRQFSNSRSEMNVSTLELGDSALYLCASSSPDRDYGYTFGSGTRLTVV.

The gene calls are TRBV7-3 and TRBJ1-5; D gene ambiguous. Germline CDR1 is SGHTA and CDR2 is FQGTGA. V shed 4 bases and J shed 0 bases, with 13 bases lying between them. The CDR3 has 16 residues. CDR3 sequence (DNA): TGTGCCAGCAGCTCGATGGACTGCTATAGCAATCAGCCCCAGCATTTT. Translated, it gives CASSSMDCYSNQPQHF.

The CDR3 spells CASSLGGTGGNTIYF. CDR3 sequence (DNA): TGTGCCAGCAGCTTAGGAGGGACAGGGGGAAACACCATATATTTT. The rearrangement joins TRBV7-2 to TRBJ1-3; 9 bases match TRBD1. The length of the CDR3 is 15 residues. CDR1 SGHTA and CDR2 FQGNSA come from the germline V gene. V was pared by 1 base and J by 4 bases, with 2 bases of the junction left unmatched.

This chain connects TRBV6-5 to TRBJ1-1; no clear D. This CDR3 has 13 amino acids. The V and J ends lost 0 bases and 3 bases respectively, with 5 bases between them. Looked up from germline, CDR1 is MNHEY and CDR2 is SVGAGI. CDR3 sequence reads: CASSYSEYTEAFF. CDR3 DNA sequence: TGTGCCAGCAGTTACTCGGAGTACACTGAAGCTTTCTTT.

The chain links TRBV12-3 or TRBV12-4 to TRBJ2-5, with no clear D. Trimming left V 6 bases short and J 7 bases short, with 9 bases between. This CDR3 spans 11 amino acids. The CDR3 region has the DNA TGTGCCAGCAGAAACCGAGGGACCCAGTACTTC. The encoded protein is CASRNRGTQYF.

The chain joins TRBV7-2 to TRBJ2-5, with D unclear. V lost 1 base and J 2 bases, leaving 5 bases between the germline ends. CDR1 SGHTA and CDR2 FQGNSA come from the germline V gene. The length of the CDR3 is 13 residues. Here the CDR3 reads CASSLVRQETQYF. CDR3 nucleotides: TGTGCCAGCAGCTTAGTAAGGCAAGAGACCCAGTACTTC.

This clonotype was seen more than once but under ten times. The chain combines TRBV19 with TRBJ2-1; D is possibly TRBD1 (6 bases). This CDR3 is built from 14 residues. Germline V gene lookup returns CDR1 LNHDA and CDR2 SQIVND (reference sequence). The V end was cut by 3 bases, the J end by 5 bases, with 11 bases between. CDR3 sequence: CASSIWDTNNEQFF. The CDR3 DNA is TGTGCCAGTAGTATCTGGGACACCAACAATGAGCAGTTCTTC.

This clonotype was found a few times. The CDR3 region has the DNA TGTGCCAGCAGCCCATCGTCGCAGGGCGGCGGCTACACCTTC. Its translation: CASSPSSQGGGYTF. This chain connects TRBV11-2 to TRBJ1-2; tentative D call: TRBD1 (5 bases). The CDR3 has 14 residues. From germline, CDR1 is SGHAT and CDR2 FQNNGV. Trimming left V 5 bases short and J 8 bases short, with 18 bases between. The full variable domain, completed using reference TRBV11-2 and TRBJ1-2, is EAGVAQSPRYKIIEKRQSVAFWCNPISGHATLYWYQQILGQGPKLLIQFQNNGVVDDSQLPKDRFSAERLKGVDSTLKIQPAKLEDSAVYLCASSPSSQGGGYTFGSGTRLTVV.

This clonotype was counted between two and nine times. The V gene is TRBV9, the J gene TRBJ1-4, with TRBD1 identical over 7 bases. V lost 3 bases to trimming and J lost 3 bases; unmatched junction nucleotides: 5. In germline, CDR1 is SGDLS, CDR2 YYNGEE. CDR3 length equals 15 residues. CDR3 DNA sequence: TGTGCCAGCAGCGAGAGGGGGCGATCTAATGAAAAACTGTTTTTT. Protein product: CASSERGRSNEKLFF.

The chain couples TRBV29-1 to TRBJ1-1; TRBD1 is a possible D gene (5 bases). The CDR3 runs to 10 residues. The germline V and J ends were trimmed by 8 bases and 4 bases, with 8 bases remaining between them. Germline lookup yields CDR1 SQVTM and CDR2 ANQGSEA. CDR3 amino acids: CSPGGTEAFF. The DNA of the CDR3 is TGCAGCCCTGGGGGCACTGAAGCTTTCTTT.

This rearrangement joins TRBV5-1 to TRBJ2-1; D gene ambiguous. The V end was cut by 3 bases, the J end by 5 bases, with 9 bases between. The CDR3 runs 13 residues. From germline, CDR1 is SGHRS and CDR2 YFSETQ. CDR3: CASSYNPDNEQFF. CDR3 nucleotide sequence: TGCGCCAGCAGCTACAATCCGGACAATGAGCAGTTCTTC.

This clonotype was seen a handful of times. The genes are TRBV12-3 or TRBV12-4 and TRBJ1-2; D is ambiguous. This CDR3 has 15 amino acids. V lost 5 bases and J 3 bases, leaving 16 bases between the germline ends. For the CDR3, the DNA is TGTGCCAGCAGTCCCCTGGGAGGGCCCGACTATGGCTACACCTTC. Protein product: CASSPLGGPDYGYTF.

The chain couples TRBV20-1 to TRBJ1-2, with D tentatively TRBD1 (5 bases). The CDR3 loop spans 14 amino acids. From germline, CDR1 is DFQATT and CDR2 SNEGSKA (reference sequence). V dropped 6 bases and J dropped 0 bases, with 14 bases sitting between them. The CDR3 region has the DNA TGCAGTGCCCTCAAGGGACCCTCTAACTATGGCTACACCTTC. Encoded protein: CSALKGPSNYGYTF.

This clonotype occurred a few times. The gene calls are TRBV10-3 and TRBJ2-7; 7 bases are shared with TRBD2. Per the germline V gene, CDR1 is ENHRY and CDR2 is SYGVKD. The CDR3 spans 14 residues. The ends lost 2 bases at V and 7 bases at J; junction bases unmatched: 8. The CDR3 coding sequence is TGTGCCATCAGTGAGGTGTTGGGGGGGAATGAGCAGTACTTC. This gives the protein CAISEVLGGNEQYF.

This clonotype was seen a handful of times. Here the CDR3 reads CASSSKTSGKYQETQYF. The CDR3, as DNA: TGCGCCAGCAGCTCCAAAACTAGCGGAAAGTACCAAGAGACCCAGTACTTC. The chain links TRBV5-1 to TRBJ2-5; 8 positions agree with TRBD2. CDR3 length: 17 residues. Germline V gives CDR1 SGHRS, CDR2 YFSETQ. Losses at the gene ends were 3 bases for V and 0 bases for J; bases not matched to a gene: 10.

This clonotype showed up just a few times. J is TRBJ1-5 and V is TRBV5-1, with 10 bases fitting TRBD1. Germline CDR1 reads SGHRS; CDR2 reads YFSETQ. V was clipped by 0 bases and J by 6 bases; unmatched bases: 6. The CDR3 length is 16 residues. The CDR3 sequence: CASSLDPGQGTQPQHF. For the CDR3, the DNA is TGCGCCAGCAGCTTGGATCCGGGACAGGGGACTCAGCCCCAGCATTTT.

A few counts support this clonotype. This chain links TRBV28 with TRBJ2-7; D could derive from TRBD1 or TRBD2 (5 bases each). The length of the CDR3 is 12 residues. Germline loops: CDR1 MDHEN, CDR2 SYDVKM. Trimming removed 8 bases from V and 4 bases from J, with 12 bases in between. CDR3 protein: CASEGRLYEQYF. CDR3 bases: TGTGCCAGCGAGGGACGCCTGTACGAGCAGTACTTC.

This clonotype was counted only a few times. The chain carries TRBV29-1 and TRBJ2-2, with D uncertain. Trimming left V 2 bases short and J 7 bases short, with 2 bases between. This CDR3 is 10 amino acids long. Germline V lookup: CDR1 SQVTM, CDR2 ANQGSEA. Here the CDR3 reads CSVEIGELFF. As DNA, the CDR3 is TGCAGCGTTGAAATCGGGGAGCTGTTTTTT.

This rearrangement joins TRBV28 to TRBJ2-1; D might be TRBD1 (5 bases). CDR1 and CDR2 (germline): MDHEN, SYDVKM. The CDR3 length is 16 residues. Trimming cost V 6 bases and J 7 bases, with 22 bases left between them. This CDR3 is CASSHFDRAPDNEQFF. The CDR3 region has the DNA TGTGCCAGCAGCCACTTCGACAGAGCGCCGGATAATGAGCAGTTCTTC.

V is TRBV3-1 and J is TRBJ2-3, with D uncertain. The germline V and J ends were trimmed by 3 bases and 0 bases, with 4 bases remaining between them. The germline V gene has CDR1 LGHDT and CDR2 YNNKEL (reference sequence). CDR3 length: 13 amino acids. The CDR3 DNA reads as TGTGCCAGCAGCCAGGCGAGCACAGATACGCAGTATTTT. Translated, it gives CASSQASTDTQYF.